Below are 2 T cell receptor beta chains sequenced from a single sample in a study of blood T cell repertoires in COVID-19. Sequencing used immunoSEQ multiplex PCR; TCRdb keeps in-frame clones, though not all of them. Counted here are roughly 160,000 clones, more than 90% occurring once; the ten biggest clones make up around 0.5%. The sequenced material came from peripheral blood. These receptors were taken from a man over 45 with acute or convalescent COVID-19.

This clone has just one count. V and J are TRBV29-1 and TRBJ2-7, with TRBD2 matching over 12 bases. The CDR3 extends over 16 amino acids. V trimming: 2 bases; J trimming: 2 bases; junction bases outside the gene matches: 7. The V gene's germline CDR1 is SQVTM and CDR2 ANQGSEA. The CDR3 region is CSVELASGRAPYEQYF. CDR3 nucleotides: TGCAGCGTTGAATTGGCTAGCGGGAGGGCCCCCTACGAGCAGTACTTC.

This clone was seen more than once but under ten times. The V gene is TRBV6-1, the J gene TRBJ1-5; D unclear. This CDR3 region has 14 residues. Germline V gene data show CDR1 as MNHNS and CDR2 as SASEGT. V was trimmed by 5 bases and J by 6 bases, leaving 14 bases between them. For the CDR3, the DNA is TGTGCCAGCAGTTATGGAGGGAATGCTCAGCCCCAGCATTTT. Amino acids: CASSYGGNAQPQHF.